This passage covers 9 T cell receptor beta chains from one sample sequenced in a study of human T cells and chemical hapten exposure. MiXCR, run by TCRdb on the RACE reads, gives a single entry per CDR3 protein. The sample shows around 260,000 distinct CDR3 sequences, approximately 8.6% of them seen only once. Indicated time point: pre-sensitization, week 0. The treatment denotes: therapeutic diphenylcyclopropenone sensitization with weekly scalp DPC. Sample: whole blood, taken in connection with sensitization to the hapten diphenylcyclopropenone (DPC). The source is a woman in her thirties or forties with alopecia areata. Some clones in this sample may be carry-over from other donors' samples.

This chain uses TRBV28 with TRBJ1-5; D is ambiguous. The CDR3 extends over 13 amino acids. Between the trimmed V and J ends, which lost 6 bases and 1 base, there was a span of 7 bases. Germline-derived CDR1 and CDR2 are MDHEN and SYDVKM. DNA of the CDR3: TGTGCCAGCAGCCCGGTCAGCAATCAGCCCCAGCATTTT. Translated: CASSPVSNQPQHF.

This chain connects TRBV5-6 to TRBJ2-7; D gene uncertain. Germline V gene sequence: CDR1 SGHDT, CDR2 YYEEEE. The CDR3 has 13 amino acids. Trimming stripped 3 bases from V and 6 bases from J, with 13 bases between. CDR3 DNA: TGTGCCAGCAGCTCGGTCCGGGCTTTCGAGCAGTACTTC. This translates into CASSSVRAFEQYF.

The table lists this clonotype with a few counts. The CDR3 loop reads CASSLTRGPTYEQYF. The CDR3 DNA follows: TGTGCCAGCAGCCTCACCCGGGGGCCGACCTACGAGCAGTACTTC. The V and J genes are TRBV7-2 and TRBJ2-7, with D perhaps assigned TRBD1 or TRBD2 (6 bases each). CDR3 length: 15 amino acids. Trimming shortened V by 5 bases and J by 2 bases, and 16 bases separated the two germline ends. Germline-derived CDR1 and CDR2 are SGHTA and FQGNSA.

This clonotype turned up a few times. The rearrangement links TRBV12-3 or TRBV12-4 to TRBJ1-5; D gene ambiguous. This CDR3 is 13 amino acids long. Trimming took 4 bases from V and 5 from J, leaving 9 bases between them. This CDR3 is CASSSRDHQPQHF. Written as DNA, the CDR3 is TGTGCCAGCAGTTCCCGGGATCATCAGCCCCAGCATTTT.

This clonotype was counted many times. The V gene is TRBV7-2, the J gene TRBJ2-1; D may be TRBD2 (5 bases). The V gene's germline CDR1 is SGHTA and CDR2 FQGNSA. Trimming left V 2 bases short and J 7 bases short, with 6 bases between. The CDR3 is made up of 12 amino acids. DNA for the CDR3: TGTGCCAGCAGCTTATGGGAGAATGAGCAGTTCTTC. It is translated as CASSLWENEQFF.

This clonotype was seen a handful of times. The genes are TRBV7-6 and TRBJ2-3; 10 bases fit TRBD2. The CDR3 has 16 residues. Losses at the gene ends were 5 bases for V and 6 bases for J; bases not matched to a gene: 11. The V gene's germline CDR1 is SGHVS and CDR2 FNYEAQ. CDR3 coding DNA: TGTGCCAGCAGCCGCCCCCCTAGCGGGAGATACGATACGCAGTATTTT. This sequence encodes CASSRPPSGRYDTQYF.

This chain joins TRBV11-2 and TRBJ2-3; no clear D gene. The germline V gene has CDR1 SGHAT and CDR2 FQNNGV. The CDR3 totals 15 residues. V lost 1 base and J 4 bases, leaving 12 bases between the germline ends. CDR3 bases: TGTGCCAGCAGCTTAGCCCGTTTGGTTCCAGATACGCAGTATTTT. As protein: CASSLARLVPDTQYF.

This clonotype was picked up many times. CDR3 residues: CASSYSTGHYGYTF. Written as DNA, the CDR3 is TGTGCCAGCAGTTACTCAACAGGGCACTATGGCTACACCTTC. This rearrangement joins TRBV6-5 to TRBJ1-2; the D gene is possibly TRBD1 (6 bases). The V end lost 0 bases, the J end lost 3 bases, and 8 bases lay between the germline ends. The CDR3 contains 14 residues. CDR1 and CDR2 (germline): MNHEY, SVGAGI.

CDR3 in amino acids: CASVTAVTDTQYF. The CDR3 nucleotides are TGTGCCAGTGTGACTGCCGTCACAGATACGCAGTATTTT. This sequence joins TRBV9 and TRBJ2-3; D is undetermined. The V gene's germline CDR1 is SGDLS and CDR2 YYNGEE. Trimming cost V 8 bases and J 2 bases, with 12 bases left between them. This CDR3 has 13 residues.